The 21 T cell receptor beta chains below were found in one sample sequenced in a study of cytomegalovirus exposure and HLA in healthy donors. The PCR contained 60 Vbeta and 13 Jbeta primers. Some clones are missing from TCRdb's copy, which holds only in-frame ones; the method was immunoSEQ multiplex PCR. The data contain under 300,000 clones, just over 85% of them singletons. Sample: PBMCs. These receptors came from a middle-aged man in good health and CMV-seropositive.

The chain links TRBV25-1 to TRBJ2-3; D is uncertain. The CDR3 totals 14 residues. V was shortened by 7 bases and J by 4 bases, with 15 bases between the two germline ends. CDR1 and CDR2 from the germline V gene are MGHDK and SYGVNS. The CDR3, as DNA: TGTGCCAGCACTCCAAGTGATGGCTCAGATACGCAGTATTTT. Its protein is CASTPSDGSDTQYF.

The gene calls are TRBV7-6 and TRBJ2-1, with D uncertain. Deletions cut 1 base from V and 8 bases from J, with 9 bases between. The CDR3 consists of 13 residues. Germline V lookup: CDR1 SGHVS, CDR2 FNYEAQ. CDR3 sequence: CASSLGAQDEQFF. The DNA of the CDR3 is TGTGCCAGCAGCTTAGGGGCCCAGGATGAGCAGTTCTTC.

This sequence joins TRBV29-1 and TRBJ2-7, with TRBD2 matching over 11 bases. The V gene's germline CDR1 is SQVTM and CDR2 ANQGSEA. This CDR3 has 14 amino acids. V dropped 5 bases and J dropped 3; count of bases not matched to a gene: 6. CDR3 sequence (DNA): TGCAGCGTTTTGGGGACTAGCGGAAACTACGAGCAGTACTTC. Translation: CSVLGTSGNYEQYF.

This clone was picked up one time. The chain is built from TRBV6-5 and TRBJ2-7; possibly TRBD1 for D (6 bases). Germline CDR1 reads MNHEY; CDR2 reads SVGAGI. V lost 6 bases to trimming and J lost 2 bases, with 14 bases between them. The CDR3 extends over 14 amino acids. This CDR3 is CASSPDSSAYEQYF. The CDR3 DNA reads as TGTGCCAGCAGCCCGGACAGCTCGGCCTACGAGCAGTACTTC.

The gene calls are TRBV7-9 and TRBJ2-1, with 10 bases lining up with TRBD1. The trim removed 6 bases at V and 8 bases at J, leaving 10 bases unmatched. From germline, CDR1 is SEHNR and CDR2 FQNEAQ (reference sequence). The CDR3 has 15 amino acids. The CDR3 loop reads CASRLGTGARDEQFF. For the CDR3, the DNA is TGTGCCAGCAGACTCGGGACAGGGGCCAGGGATGAGCAGTTCTTC.

This chain uses TRBV27 with TRBJ1-1, with no clear D. Germline loops: CDR1 MNHEY, CDR2 SMNVEV (reference sequence). The CDR3 is 17 residues long. Trimming removed 2 bases at V and 0 bases at J, with 16 bases between. CDR3 amino acids: CASSLTRVRAMNTEAFF. CDR3 DNA: TGTGCCAGCAGTTTAACGAGGGTTAGGGCTATGAACACTGAAGCTTTCTTT.

The rearrangement links TRBV5-5 to TRBJ2-5; 11 positions match TRBD2. The ends lost 4 bases at V and 7 bases at J; junction bases unmatched: 12. Germline V gene lookup returns CDR1 SGHKS and CDR2 YYEKEE (reference sequence). There are 16 residues in the CDR3. CDR3 amino acids: CASSPQASGRSVTQYF. In DNA form, the CDR3 reads TGTGCCAGCAGCCCCCAGGCTAGCGGGAGGTCTGTGACCCAGTACTTC.

This chain connects TRBV5-4 to TRBJ1-2; no firm D call. Trimming pared 1 base from V and 1 base from J, leaving 8 bases between. This CDR3 spans 14 amino acids. Germline loops: CDR1 SGHNT, CDR2 YYREEE (reference sequence). The CDR3 region is CASSLSGSNYGYTF. CDR3 nucleotide sequence: TGTGCCAGCAGCTTGTCGGGTAGTAACTATGGCTACACCTTC.

The J gene is TRBJ2-2, the V gene TRBV2; 8 bases map to TRBD1. This CDR3 is 15 amino acids long. J lost 1 base, V lost 7 bases, and 5 bases had no gene match. CDR1 is SNHLY and CDR2 is FYNNEI in the germline V gene. The CDR3 DNA reads TGTGCCAGCAACCCCACAGGGGGGAACACCGGGGAGCTGTTTTTT. Its protein product is CASNPTGGNTGELFF.

The V and J genes are TRBV7-3 and TRBJ1-2, with 12 bases lining up with TRBD1. CDR3 length: 16 amino acids. The germline CDR1 and CDR2 sequences are SGHTA and FQGTGA. V trimming: 5 bases; J trimming: 7 bases; junction bases outside the gene matches: 11. Written as DNA, the CDR3 is TGTGCCAGCAGCCCTTCCGGGACAGGGGGCTCGGGTGGCTACACCTTC. This codes for CASSPSGTGGSGGYTF.

The chain combines TRBV6-5 with TRBJ2-5; D is unresolved. The V gene's germline CDR1 is MNHEY and CDR2 SVGAGI. This CDR3 is built from 15 residues. Trimming took off 6 bases at V and 2 bases at J, with 16 bases between the two ends. CDR3 DNA: TGTGCCAGCAGACCAACTGACACTCCACAAGAGACCCAGTACTTC. Residues: CASRPTDTPQETQYF.

This chain's CDR3 is CASSPEGMAVRGNGYTF. The CDR3, as DNA: TGTGCCAGCAGCCCCGAGGGAATGGCGGTTCGTGGCAATGGCTACACCTTC. The chain recombines TRBV9 with TRBJ1-2; D uncertain. This CDR3 contains 17 residues. Trimming stripped 4 bases from V and 6 bases from J, with 25 bases between. Germline V gene sequence: CDR1 SGDLS, CDR2 YYNGEE. Supplemented by reference TRBV9 and TRBJ1-2, the full variable domain reads DSGVTQTPKHLITATGQRVTLRCSPRSGDLSVYWYQQSLDQGLQFLIQYYNGEERAKGNILERFSAQQFPDLHSELNLSSLELGDSALYFCASSPEGMAVRGNGYTFGSGTRLTVV.

This clone was counted a single time. The rearrangement uses TRBV13 and TRBJ1-1; 7 bases align to TRBD1. CDR3 size: 17 residues. Losses at the gene ends were 3 bases for V and 4 bases for J; bases not matched to a gene: 14. CDR1 PRHDT and CDR2 FYEKMQ come from the germline V gene (reference sequence). The CDR3 here is CASSFPRQGDRGTEAFF. In DNA, the CDR3 is TGTGCCAGCAGCTTCCCACGACAGGGCGATCGGGGCACTGAAGCTTTCTTT.

V and J are TRBV2 and TRBJ1-1; D not certain. The CDR3 is 15 amino acids. The germline gives CDR1 SNHLY, CDR2 FYNNEI. Trimming removed 3 bases at V and 4 bases at J, with 15 bases between. The DNA of the CDR3 is TGTGCCAGCAGTGATTCGATCCGGAGGGTCACTGAAGCTTTCTTT. Amino acids: CASSDSIRRVTEAFF.

CDR3: CASKEQGLGETQYF. The CDR3 DNA reads TGTGCCAGCAAGGAACAGGGGCTGGGGGAGACCCAGTACTTC. V gene TRBV6-5 combines with J gene TRBJ2-5; the match to TRBD1 covers 7 bases. This CDR3 has 14 amino acids. The germline V gene has CDR1 MNHEY and CDR2 SVGAGI. Trimming removed 7 bases from V and 5 bases from J; junction bases left unmatched: 10.

The chain has TRBV7-2 and TRBJ1-2, with a tentative D call TRBD1 (5 bases). Trimming cost V 1 base and J 1 base, with 10 bases left between them. Germline loops: CDR1 SGHTA, CDR2 FQGNSA. The CDR3 runs to 15 residues. The CDR3: CASSLDGGSNYGYTF. The CDR3 nucleotides are TGTGCCAGCAGCTTAGATGGGGGGAGTAACTATGGCTACACCTTC.

As to this clone: Other DNA sequences of this sample code for an identical CDR3. V is TRBV29-1 and J is TRBJ2-3; perhaps TRBD2 as D (5 bases). From germline, CDR1 is SQVTM and CDR2 ANQGSEA. There are 11 residues in the CDR3. V was clipped by 7 bases and J by 2 bases, with 7 bases between them. CDR3: CSAGLTDTQYF. The CDR3, as DNA: TGCAGCGCAGGACTCACAGATACGCAGTATTTT.

This chain uses TRBV5-1 with TRBJ1-2; D not certain. This CDR3 has 13 residues. Germline V gene data show CDR1 as SGHRS and CDR2 as YFSETQ. V was cut by 0 bases and J by 3 bases, with 6 bases left in between. The CDR3 protein is CASSLGQDYGYTF. CDR3 DNA: TGCGCCAGCAGCTTGGGGCAGGACTATGGCTACACCTTC.

The chain carries TRBV7-8 and TRBJ2-7; 10 bases fit TRBD1. Germline CDR1 SGHVS, CDR2 FQNEAQ. With 5 bases clipped from V and 6 bases from J, the junction kept 10 bases outside the gene matches. This CDR3 has 15 amino acids. As DNA, the CDR3 is TGTGCCAGCAGCCTCCCGGGACAGGGGAGAGGCGAGCAGTACTTC. Translating gives CASSLPGQGRGEQYF.

This clone was seen a single time. This chain uses TRBV28 with TRBJ2-7, with TRBD1 matching 7 bases. With 4 bases clipped from V and 1 base from J, the junction kept 7 bases outside the gene matches. From germline, CDR1 is MDHEN and CDR2 SYDVKM. This CDR3 has 15 residues. The CDR3 DNA reads TGTGCCAGCAGTTCTCACCTACAGGGGTCCTACGAGCAGTACTTC. Its translation is CASSSHLQGSYEQYF.

The chain uses TRBV15 and TRBJ2-5; tentatively, D is TRBD1 (6 bases). The germline CDR1 and CDR2 sequences are LNHNV and YYDKDF (reference sequence). The CDR3 consists of 17 residues. Deletions cut 2 bases from V and 2 bases from J, with 18 bases between. In DNA form, the CDR3 reads TGTGCCACCAGCAGAACCGCTGGGGGCACGGGGCAAGAGACCCAGTACTTC. Encoded protein: CATSRTAGGTGQETQYF.